A selection of T cell receptor beta chains follows, all from one sample in a study of CD8 T cells in ankylosing spondylitis. In TCRdb, the 5' RACE reads were re-called with MiXCR into one record per CDR3 protein. This sample carries a few hundred thousand distinct CDR3 sequences, about 20% of them seen once, and the ten largest clones take roughly 16%. Sequencing was performed on blood, either unsorted or a sorted T cell fraction (not recorded which). The receptors originated from a male donor with ankylosing spondylitis. Each CDR3 is given with its conserved first and last residue. Fields, in order: D gene, clone size, J gene, V gene, CDR3 protein, CDR3 DNA. A D gene is named only where the DNA matches it firmly. Not all rows give a size; the values are once, few, many and, for expanded clones, a class.

D: TRBD2; size: few; J: TRBJ2-1; V: TRBV5-1; CDR3: CATRVSASGSYNEQFF; DNA: TGCGCCACCCGAGTTAGTGCTAGCGGGTCCTACAATGAGCAGTTCTTC
D: TRBD2; size: NA; J: TRBJ2-3; V: TRBV12-3/TRBV12-4; CDR3: CASSTSGRPFDTQYF; DNA: TGTGCCAGCAGTACTAGCGGGAGGCCATTTGATACGCAGTATTTT
D: TRBD2; size: NA; J: TRBJ2-3; V: TRBV12-5; CDR3: CASGFSLAGGSWRGTDTQYF; DNA: TGTGCTAGTGGTTTTTCTTTAGCGGGAGGGTCCTGGAGGGGAACAGATACGCAGTATTTT
D: NA; size: NA; J: TRBJ2-7; V: TRBV9; CDR3: CASSVVPDDGGYEQYF; DNA: TGTGCCAGCAGCGTAGTCCCCGACGACGGTGGCTACGAGCAGTACTTC
D: TRBD2; size: NA; J: TRBJ2-3; V: TRBV12-3/TRBV12-4; CDR3: CASTLSGGTDTQYF; DNA: TGTGCCAGTACCCTAAGCGGGGGCACAGATACGCAGTATTTT
D: TRBD1; size: NA; J: TRBJ2-2; V: TRBV10-2; CDR3: CASSSQGIANTGELFF; DNA: TGCGCCAGCAGTTCACAGGGGATCGCGAACACCGGGGAGCTGTTTTTT
D: NA; size: few; J: TRBJ2-7; V: TRBV20-1; CDR3: CSARGATYEQYF; DNA: TGCAGTGCTAGAGGGGCCACCTACGAGCAGTACTTC
D: TRBD2; size: NA; J: TRBJ2-1; V: TRBV20-1; CDR3: CSARGAGGLNEQFF; DNA: TGCAGTGCTAGAGGGGCGGGAGGGCTAAATGAGCAGTTCTTC
D: TRBD2; size: NA; J: TRBJ2-1; V: TRBV7-9; CDR3: CASIGLAGEALNEQFF; DNA: TGTGCCAGCATCGGGCTAGCGGGAGAAGCGTTGAATGAGCAGTTCTTC
D: TRBD1; size: NA; J: TRBJ1-5; V: TRBV20-1; CDR3: CSARRTGTNQPQHF; DNA: TGCAGTGCTAGGAGGACAGGCACCAATCAGCCCCAGCATTTT
D: NA; size: few; J: TRBJ2-7; V: TRBV30; CDR3: CAWSGPEQYF; DNA: TGTGCCTGGAGCGGGCCGGAGCAGTACTTC
D: TRBD1; size: few; J: TRBJ1-6; V: TRBV6-1; CDR3: CASSPGTGFRGNSPLHF; DNA: TGTGCCAGCAGTCCCGGGACAGGGTTCAGGGGGAATTCACCCCTCCACTTT
D: NA; size: NA; J: TRBJ2-1; V: TRBV7-3; CDR3: CASSLRGTDRTANQFF; DNA: TGTGCCAGCAGCTTAAGGGGGACGGATAGAACAGCTAATCAGTTCTTC
D: NA; size: once; J: TRBJ2-1; V: TRBV9; CDR3: CASSVDPSRGEQFF; DNA: TGTGCCAGCAGCGTAGATCCTAGCCGCGGTGAGCAGTTCTTC
D: TRBD2; size: few; J: TRBJ2-3; V: TRBV7-9; CDR3: CASCRTSDDTDTQYF; DNA: TGTGCCAGCTGCCGGACTAGCGACGACACAGATACGCAGTATTTT
D: NA; size: many; J: TRBJ2-7; V: TRBV20-1; CDR3: CSARDVSPNSYEQYF; DNA: TGCAGTGCTAGAGATGTCAGCCCTAATTCCTACGAGCAGTACTTC
D: TRBD1; size: many; J: TRBJ1-5; V: TRBV20-1; CDR3: CSATSGTGVGSNQPQHF; DNA: TGCAGTGCTACATCCGGGACAGGGGTTGGGAGCAATCAGCCCCAGCATTTT
D: NA; size: few; J: TRBJ2-1; V: TRBV9; CDR3: CASSVANEQFF; DNA: TGTGCCAGCAGCGTAGCCAATGAGCAGTTCTTC
D: NA; size: few; J: TRBJ1-1; V: TRBV7-3; CDR3: CASSSQRGTEAFF; DNA: TGTGCCAGCAGCTCACAGAGAGGCACTGAAGCTTTCTTT
D: NA; size: NA; J: TRBJ2-7; V: TRBV5-6; CDR3: CASSRDFRGYEQYF; DNA: TGTGCCAGCAGCCGGGACTTCAGGGGGTACGAGCAGTACTTC
D: NA; size: NA; J: TRBJ2-2; V: TRBV10-3; CDR3: CAIRQGTGELFF; DNA: TGTGCCATCAGGCAGGGTACCGGGGAGCTGTTTTTT
D: TRBD2; size: NA; J: TRBJ2-1; V: TRBV5-1; CDR3: CASSSTSGHNEQFF; DNA: TGCGCCAGCAGCTCGACTAGCGGCCACAATGAGCAGTTCTTC
D: NA; size: NA; J: TRBJ2-7; V: TRBV6-5; CDR3: CASSKSVYEQYF; DNA: TGTGCCAGCAGTAAAAGCGTTTACGAGCAGTACTTC
D: TRBD2; size: NA; J: TRBJ2-1; V: TRBV20-1; CDR3: CSVVGLAWLGSYNEQFF; DNA: TGCAGTGTGGTGGGACTAGCGTGGCTAGGGTCCTACAATGAGCAGTTCTTC
D: NA; size: NA; J: TRBJ2-3; V: TRBV24-1; CDR3: CATSARPEVDTQYF; DNA: TGTGCCACCAGTGCGAGACCGGAGGTAGATACGCAGTATTTT
D: TRBD2; size: many; J: TRBJ2-1; V: TRBV29-1; CDR3: CSATSAGGPDEQFF; DNA: TGCAGCGCCACTTCCGCGGGAGGGCCAGATGAGCAGTTCTTC
D: NA; size: few; J: TRBJ1-1; V: TRBV5-1; CDR3: CASSLGEGVTEAFF; DNA: TGCGCCAGCAGCTTAGGGGAGGGGGTCACTGAAGCTTTCTTT
D: TRBD1; size: NA; J: TRBJ2-7; V: TRBV6-1; CDR3: CASSHGQDEQYF; DNA: TGTGCCAGCAGCCACGGACAGGACGAGCAGTACTTC
D: TRBD1; size: NA; J: TRBJ2-2; V: TRBV27; CDR3: CASRGTGGANTGELFF; DNA: TGTGCCAGCAGAGGGACAGGGGGCGCGAACACCGGGGAGCTGTTTTTT
D: TRBD1; size: NA; J: TRBJ2-2; V: TRBV18; CDR3: CASSPVDRPGELFF; DNA: TGTGCCAGCTCACCGGTGGACAGGCCCGGGGAGCTGTTTTTT
D: TRBD2; size: few; J: TRBJ2-1; V: TRBV6-1; CDR3: CASSEEGFRTSGRIEQFF; DNA: TGTGCCAGCAGTGAAGAGGGGTTTCGGACTAGCGGGAGGATTGAGCAGTTCTTC
D: NA; size: few; J: TRBJ2-1; V: TRBV6-5; CDR3: CASSYSFESSYNEQFF; DNA: TGTGCCAGCAGTTACTCGTTCGAAAGCTCCTACAATGAGCAGTTCTTC
D: NA; size: NA; J: TRBJ2-1; V: TRBV20-1; CDR3: CSASPVYNEQFF; DNA: TGCAGTGCTAGTCCGGTATACAATGAGCAGTTCTTC
D: NA; size: many; J: TRBJ2-7; V: TRBV28; CDR3: CASSSPDRDEQYF; DNA: TGTGCCAGCAGTTCCCCGGATAGGGACGAGCAGTACTTC
D: NA; size: few; J: TRBJ1-1; V: TRBV28; CDR3: CASSWMNTEAFF; DNA: TGTGCCAGCAGTTGGATGAACACTGAAGCTTTCTTT
D: NA; size: NA; J: TRBJ2-2; V: TRBV20-1; CDR3: CSARTANTGELFF; DNA: TGCAGTGCCCGGACAGCGAACACCGGGGAGCTGTTTTTT
D: NA; size: few; J: TRBJ1-5; V: TRBV3-1; CDR3: CASSQVAGINQPQHF; DNA: TGTGCCAGCAGCCAAGTAGCTGGTATCAATCAGCCCCAGCATTTT
D: NA; size: NA; J: TRBJ1-5; V: TRBV10-3; CDR3: CAISESSQGTQPQHF; DNA: TGTGCCATCAGTGAGTCGAGTCAGGGGACACAGCCCCAGCATTTT
D: TRBD1; size: NA; J: TRBJ1-3; V: TRBV2; CDR3: CASRTGTSNTIYF; DNA: TGTGCCAGTCGGACAGGAACGTCCAACACCATATATTTT
D: NA; size: NA; J: TRBJ2-7; V: TRBV6-2/TRBV6-3; CDR3: CASSPPDSFLYEQYF; DNA: TGTGCCAGCAGTCCCCCCGACAGTTTCCTCTACGAGCAGTACTTC
D: TRBD2; size: few; J: TRBJ2-2; V: TRBV11-1; CDR3: CASSLGAGQRGRIRTGELFF; DNA: TGTGCCAGCAGCTTAGGGGCCGGACAACGCGGGAGAATCCGAACCGGGGAGCTGTTTTTT
D: NA; size: NA; J: TRBJ2-5; V: TRBV5-1; CDR3: CASSLGGNHQETQYF; DNA: TGCGCCAGCAGCTTGGGCGGCAATCACCAAGAGACCCAGTACTTC
D: TRBD2; size: few; J: TRBJ2-3; V: TRBV9; CDR3: CASSVGTGGGTDTQYF; DNA: TGTGCCAGCAGCGTAGGGACGGGAGGAGGCACAGATACGCAGTATTTT
D: TRBD1; size: NA; J: TRBJ1-1; V: TRBV5-1; CDR3: CASSLMDRTGTEAFF; DNA: TGCGCCAGCAGCTTGATGGACAGGACGGGCACTGAAGCTTTCTTT
D: TRBD2; size: NA; J: TRBJ2-7; V: TRBV7-2; CDR3: CASSSLASAGEQYF; DNA: TGTGCCAGCAGCTCACTAGCGTCCGCAGGCGAGCAGTACTTC
D: NA; size: NA; J: TRBJ2-1; V: TRBV15; CDR3: CATSTYSYNEQFF; DNA: TGTGCCACCAGCACCTACAGCTACAATGAGCAGTTCTTC
D: NA; size: NA; J: TRBJ2-3; V: TRBV5-1; CDR3: CASSFNTDTQYF; DNA: TGCGCCAGCTCATTCAACACAGATACGCAGTATTTT
D: TRBD2; size: few; J: TRBJ2-3; V: TRBV3-1; CDR3: CASSRLAGGSTDTQYF; DNA: TGTGCCAGCAGCCGTTTAGCGGGAGGTAGCACAGATACGCAGTATTTT